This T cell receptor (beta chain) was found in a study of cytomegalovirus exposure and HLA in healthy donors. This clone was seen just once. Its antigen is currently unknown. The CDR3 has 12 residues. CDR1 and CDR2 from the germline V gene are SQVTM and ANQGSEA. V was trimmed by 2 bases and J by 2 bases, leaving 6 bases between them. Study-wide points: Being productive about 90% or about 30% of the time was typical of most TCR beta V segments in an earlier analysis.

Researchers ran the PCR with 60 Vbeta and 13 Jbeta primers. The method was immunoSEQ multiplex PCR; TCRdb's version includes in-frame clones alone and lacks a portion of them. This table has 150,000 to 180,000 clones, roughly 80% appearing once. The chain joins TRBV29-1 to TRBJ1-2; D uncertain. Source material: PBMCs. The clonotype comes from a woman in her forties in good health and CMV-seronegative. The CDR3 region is CSVEKRNYGYTF. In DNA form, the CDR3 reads TGCAGCGTTGAAAAACGGAACTATGGCTACACCTTC.